This T cell receptor (beta chain) was captured in a study of shared clonotypes between healthy human individuals. The authors loaded about 200 ng DNA, about 30,000 T cell genomes, into sorted-subset replicate PCRs. Sequencing was performed with immunoSEQ multiplex PCR; in TCRdb, only in-frame clones are kept and a portion is missing. The repertoire holds roughly 1,000,000 clones, approximately 80% seen once, with roughly 0.62% in the top ten. Note on this clone: What it recognizes is unknown.

Each sample came from a Caucasian adult donor living in Nashville, Tennessee. The ends lost 7 bases at V and 3 bases at J; junction bases unmatched: 12. The CDR3 is 15 amino acids. Germline V gene data show CDR1 as SEHNR and CDR2 as FQNEAQ (reference sequence). General study points: Deeper or shallower sequencing was expected to change how clonotypes are shared among donors. Genetic and exposure-history diversity was limited by the small donor number.

This receptor was obtained from a man aged 18 to 30 in good health. Some clones in this sample may be carry-over from other donors' samples. Sequenced material: memory CD4+ T cells from PBMCs. Documented subset: CD45RA-negative fraction. The rearrangement links TRBV7-9 to TRBJ2-7; 7 positions match TRBD2. DNA for the CDR3: TGTGCCAGCACCCCAATGAGCGGGAAAAGCTACGAGCAGTACTTC. This encodes CASTPMSGKSYEQYF.